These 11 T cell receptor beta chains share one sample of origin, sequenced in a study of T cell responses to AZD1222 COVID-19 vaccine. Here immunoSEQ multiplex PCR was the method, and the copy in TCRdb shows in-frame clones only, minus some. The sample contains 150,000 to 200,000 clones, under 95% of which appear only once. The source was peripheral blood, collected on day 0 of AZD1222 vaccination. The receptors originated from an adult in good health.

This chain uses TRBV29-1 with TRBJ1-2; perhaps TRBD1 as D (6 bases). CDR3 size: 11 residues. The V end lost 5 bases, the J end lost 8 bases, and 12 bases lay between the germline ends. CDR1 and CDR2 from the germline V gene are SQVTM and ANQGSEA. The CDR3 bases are TGCAGCGTTCTGGCAGGGGACGGCTACACCTTC. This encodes CSVLAGDGYTF.

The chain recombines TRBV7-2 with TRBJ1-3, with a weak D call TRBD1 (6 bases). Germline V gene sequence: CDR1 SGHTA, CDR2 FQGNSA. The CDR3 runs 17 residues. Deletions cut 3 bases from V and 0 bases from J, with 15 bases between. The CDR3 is CASSLTFDRLSGNTIYF. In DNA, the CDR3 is TGTGCCAGCAGCTTGACTTTTGACAGGCTCTCTGGAAACACCATATATTTT.

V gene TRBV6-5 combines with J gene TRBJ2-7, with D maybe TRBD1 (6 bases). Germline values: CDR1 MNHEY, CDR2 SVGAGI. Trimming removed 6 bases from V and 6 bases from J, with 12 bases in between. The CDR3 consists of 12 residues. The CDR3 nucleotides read TGTGCCAGCAGCCCCAAACAGGGCGAGCAGTACTTC. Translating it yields CASSPKQGEQYF.

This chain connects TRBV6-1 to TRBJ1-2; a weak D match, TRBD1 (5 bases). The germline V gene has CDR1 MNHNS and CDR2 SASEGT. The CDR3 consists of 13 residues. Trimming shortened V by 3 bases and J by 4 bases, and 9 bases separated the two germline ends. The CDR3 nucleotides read TGTGCCAGCAGTGACAGGGAGTTCTATGGCTACACCTTC. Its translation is CASSDREFYGYTF.

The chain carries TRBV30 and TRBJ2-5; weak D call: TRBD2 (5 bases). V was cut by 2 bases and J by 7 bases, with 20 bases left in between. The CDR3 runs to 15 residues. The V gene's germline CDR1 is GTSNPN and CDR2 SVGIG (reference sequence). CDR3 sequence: CAWSSLFGLALTQYF. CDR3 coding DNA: TGTGCCTGGAGTTCCCTTTTTGGACTTGCCCTGACCCAGTACTTC.

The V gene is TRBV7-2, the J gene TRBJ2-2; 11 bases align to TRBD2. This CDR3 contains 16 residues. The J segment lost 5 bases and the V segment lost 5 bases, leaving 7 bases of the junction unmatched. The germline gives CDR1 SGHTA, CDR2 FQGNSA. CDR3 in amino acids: CASSLTSGGATGELFF. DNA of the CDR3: TGTGCCAGCAGCCTAACTAGCGGGGGAGCAACCGGGGAGCTGTTTTTT.

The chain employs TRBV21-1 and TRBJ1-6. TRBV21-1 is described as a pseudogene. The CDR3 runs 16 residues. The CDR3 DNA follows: TGTGCCAGCAGCAAAGTGCGGAGCTCCTATAATTCACCCCTCCACTTT. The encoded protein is CASSKVRSSYNSPLHF.

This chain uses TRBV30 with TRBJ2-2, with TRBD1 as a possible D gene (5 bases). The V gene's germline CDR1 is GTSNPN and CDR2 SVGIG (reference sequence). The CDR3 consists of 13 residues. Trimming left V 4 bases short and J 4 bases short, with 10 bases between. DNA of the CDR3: TGTGCCTGGAAGGGGTTGGGCACCGGGGAGCTGTTTTTT. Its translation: CAWKGLGTGELFF. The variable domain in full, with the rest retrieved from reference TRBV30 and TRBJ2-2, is SQTIHQWPATLVQPVGSPLSLECTVEGTSNPNLYWYRQAAGRGLQLLFYSVGIGQISSEVPQNLSASRPQDRQFILSSKKLLLSDSGFYLCAWKGLGTGELFFGEGSRLTVL.

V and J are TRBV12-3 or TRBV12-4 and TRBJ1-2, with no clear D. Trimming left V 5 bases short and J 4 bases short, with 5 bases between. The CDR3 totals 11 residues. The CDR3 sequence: CASSPGYGYTF. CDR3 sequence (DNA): TGTGCCAGCAGTCCGGGCTATGGCTACACCTTC.

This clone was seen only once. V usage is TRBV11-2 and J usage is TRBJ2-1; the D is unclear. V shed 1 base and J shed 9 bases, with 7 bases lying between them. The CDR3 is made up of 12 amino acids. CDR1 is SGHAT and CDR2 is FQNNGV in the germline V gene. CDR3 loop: CASSLVGGEQFF. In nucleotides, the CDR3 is TGTGCCAGCAGCTTAGTTGGCGGTGAGCAGTTCTTC.

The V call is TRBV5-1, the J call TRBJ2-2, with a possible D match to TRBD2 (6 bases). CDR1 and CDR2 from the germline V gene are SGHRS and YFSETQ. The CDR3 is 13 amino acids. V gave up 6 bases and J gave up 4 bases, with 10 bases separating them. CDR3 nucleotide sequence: TGCGCCAGCACCCGGGACTCCACCGGGGAGCTGTTTTTT. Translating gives CASTRDSTGELFF.